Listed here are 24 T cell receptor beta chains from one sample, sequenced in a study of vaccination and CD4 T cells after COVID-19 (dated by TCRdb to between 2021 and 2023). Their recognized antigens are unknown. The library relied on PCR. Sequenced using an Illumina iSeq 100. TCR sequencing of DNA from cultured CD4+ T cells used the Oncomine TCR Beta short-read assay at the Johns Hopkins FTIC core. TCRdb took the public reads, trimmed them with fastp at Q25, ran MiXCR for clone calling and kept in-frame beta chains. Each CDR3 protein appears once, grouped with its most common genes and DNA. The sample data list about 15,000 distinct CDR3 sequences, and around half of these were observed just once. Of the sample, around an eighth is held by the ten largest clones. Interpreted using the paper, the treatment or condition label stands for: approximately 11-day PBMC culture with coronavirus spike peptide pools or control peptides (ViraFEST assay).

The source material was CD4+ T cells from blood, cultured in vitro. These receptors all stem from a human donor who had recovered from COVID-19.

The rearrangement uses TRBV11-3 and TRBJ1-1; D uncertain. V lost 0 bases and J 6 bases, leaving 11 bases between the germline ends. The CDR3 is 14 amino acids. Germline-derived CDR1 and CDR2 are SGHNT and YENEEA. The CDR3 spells CASSLEEETAEAFF. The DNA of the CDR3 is TGTGCCAGCAGCTTAGAAGAGGAGACGGCTGAAGCTTTCTTT.

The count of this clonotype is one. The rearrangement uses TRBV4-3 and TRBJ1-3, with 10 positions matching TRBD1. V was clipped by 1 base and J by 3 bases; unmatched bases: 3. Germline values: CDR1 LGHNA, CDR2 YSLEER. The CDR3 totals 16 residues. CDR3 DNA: TGCGCCAGCAGCCAAGGACAGGGGGCGCTTGGAAACACCATATATTTT. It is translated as CASSQGQGALGNTIYF.

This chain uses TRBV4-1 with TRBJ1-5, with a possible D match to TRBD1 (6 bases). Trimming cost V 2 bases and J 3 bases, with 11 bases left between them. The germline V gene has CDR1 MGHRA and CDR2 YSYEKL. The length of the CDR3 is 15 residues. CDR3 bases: TGCGCCAGCAGCCAAAATCAGGGGTTCAATCAGCCCCAGCATTTT. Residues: CASSQNQGFNQPQHF.

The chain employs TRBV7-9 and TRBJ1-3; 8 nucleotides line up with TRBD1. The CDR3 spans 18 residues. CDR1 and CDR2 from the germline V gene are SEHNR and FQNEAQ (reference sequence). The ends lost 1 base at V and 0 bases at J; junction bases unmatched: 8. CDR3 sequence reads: CASSLGQGPSSSGNTIYF. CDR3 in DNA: TGTGCCAGCAGCTTAGGACAGGGGCCCTCAAGCTCTGGAAACACCATATATTTT.

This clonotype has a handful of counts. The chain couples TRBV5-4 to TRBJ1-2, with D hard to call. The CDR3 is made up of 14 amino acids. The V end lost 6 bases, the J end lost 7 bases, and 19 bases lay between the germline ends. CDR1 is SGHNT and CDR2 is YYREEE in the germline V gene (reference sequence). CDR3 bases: TGTGCCAGCACCCGGGCGGGCCTCAAAGGTGGCTACACCTTC. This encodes CASTRAGLKGGYTF.

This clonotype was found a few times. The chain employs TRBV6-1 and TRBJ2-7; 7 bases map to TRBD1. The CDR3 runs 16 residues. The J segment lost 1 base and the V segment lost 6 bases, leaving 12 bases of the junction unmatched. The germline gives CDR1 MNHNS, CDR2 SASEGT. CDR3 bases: TGTGCCAGCAGACCAGATGGGACAGCTAATTCCTACGAGCAGTACTTC. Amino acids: CASRPDGTANSYEQYF.

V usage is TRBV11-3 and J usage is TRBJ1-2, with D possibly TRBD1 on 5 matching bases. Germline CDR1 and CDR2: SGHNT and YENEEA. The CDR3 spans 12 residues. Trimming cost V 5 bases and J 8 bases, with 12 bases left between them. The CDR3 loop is CASSGALRGYTF. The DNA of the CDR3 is TGTGCCAGCAGCGGGGCCCTACGGGGCTACACCTTC.

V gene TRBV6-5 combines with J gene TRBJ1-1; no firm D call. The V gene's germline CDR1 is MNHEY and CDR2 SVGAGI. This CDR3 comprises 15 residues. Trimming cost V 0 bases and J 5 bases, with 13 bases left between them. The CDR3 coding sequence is TGTGCCAGCAGTTACTCGGGCGGGCTTTCGACTGAAGCTTTCTTT. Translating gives CASSYSGGLSTEAFF.

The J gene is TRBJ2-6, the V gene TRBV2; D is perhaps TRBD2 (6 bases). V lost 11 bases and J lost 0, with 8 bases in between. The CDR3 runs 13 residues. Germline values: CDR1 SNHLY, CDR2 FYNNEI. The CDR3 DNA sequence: TGTGCCGGGGGGAGCTCTGGGGCCAACGTCCTGACTTTC. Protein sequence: CAGGSSGANVLTF. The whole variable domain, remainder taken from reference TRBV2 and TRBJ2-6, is EPEVTQTPSHQVTQMGQEVILRCVPISNHLYFYWYRQILGQKVEFLVSFYNNEISEKSEIFDDQFSVERPDGSNFTLKIRSTKLEDSAMYFCAGGSSGANVLTFGAGSRLTVL.

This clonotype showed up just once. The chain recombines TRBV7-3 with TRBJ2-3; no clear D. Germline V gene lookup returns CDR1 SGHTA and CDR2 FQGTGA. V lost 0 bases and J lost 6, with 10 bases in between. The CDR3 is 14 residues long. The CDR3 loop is CASSLTRPPDTQYF. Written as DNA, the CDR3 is TGTGCCAGCAGCTTAACGCGGCCCCCGGATACGCAGTATTTT.

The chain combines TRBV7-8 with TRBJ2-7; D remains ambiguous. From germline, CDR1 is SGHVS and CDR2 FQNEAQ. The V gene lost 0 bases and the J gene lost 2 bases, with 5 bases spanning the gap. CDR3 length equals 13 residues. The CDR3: CASSLADTYEQYF. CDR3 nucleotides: TGTGCCAGCAGCTTAGCTGATACCTACGAGCAGTACTTC.

This CDR3 is CSAPNRGGSNTEAFF. Here the CDR3 DNA reads TGCAGTGCTCCTAACAGGGGAGGGTCGAACACTGAAGCTTTCTTT. This chain connects TRBV20-1 to TRBJ1-1; 7 bases line up with TRBD1. Losses at the gene ends were 5 bases for V and 1 base for J; bases not matched to a gene: 10. Per the germline V gene, CDR1 is DFQATT and CDR2 is SNEGSKA (reference sequence). This CDR3 spans 15 amino acids.

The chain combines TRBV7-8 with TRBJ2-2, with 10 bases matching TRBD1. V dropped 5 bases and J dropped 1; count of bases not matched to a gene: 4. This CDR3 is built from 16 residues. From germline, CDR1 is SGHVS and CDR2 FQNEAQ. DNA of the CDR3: TGTGCCAGCAGCCTCGGACAGGGGGTGAACACCGGGGAGCTGTTTTTT. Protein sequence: CASSLGQGVNTGELFF.

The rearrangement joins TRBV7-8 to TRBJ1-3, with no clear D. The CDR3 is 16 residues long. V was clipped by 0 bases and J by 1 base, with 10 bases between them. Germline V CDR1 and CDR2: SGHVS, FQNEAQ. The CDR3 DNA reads TGTGCCAGCAGCTTAGCGCCCACAGATTCTGGAAACACCATATATTTT. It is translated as CASSLAPTDSGNTIYF.

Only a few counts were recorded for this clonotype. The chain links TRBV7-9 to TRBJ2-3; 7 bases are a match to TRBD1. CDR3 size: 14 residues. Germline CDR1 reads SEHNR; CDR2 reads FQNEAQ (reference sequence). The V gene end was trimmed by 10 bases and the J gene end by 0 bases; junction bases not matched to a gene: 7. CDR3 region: CAIPGQPSTDTQYF. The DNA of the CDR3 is TGTGCCATTCCGGGACAGCCTAGCACAGATACGCAGTATTTT.

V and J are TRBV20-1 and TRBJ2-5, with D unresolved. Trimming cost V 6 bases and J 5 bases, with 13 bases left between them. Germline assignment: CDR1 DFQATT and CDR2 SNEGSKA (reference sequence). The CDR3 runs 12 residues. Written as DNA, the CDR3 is TGCAGTGCCCCATTAGGATCGGAGACCCAGTACTTC. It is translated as CSAPLGSETQYF.

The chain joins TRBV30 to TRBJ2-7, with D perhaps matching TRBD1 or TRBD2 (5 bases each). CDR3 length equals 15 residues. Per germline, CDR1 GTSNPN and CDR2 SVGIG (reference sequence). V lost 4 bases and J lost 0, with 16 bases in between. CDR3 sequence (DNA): TGTGCCTGGACCCCTCGGGGACGCAACTCCTACGAGCAGTACTTC. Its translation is CAWTPRGRNSYEQYF.

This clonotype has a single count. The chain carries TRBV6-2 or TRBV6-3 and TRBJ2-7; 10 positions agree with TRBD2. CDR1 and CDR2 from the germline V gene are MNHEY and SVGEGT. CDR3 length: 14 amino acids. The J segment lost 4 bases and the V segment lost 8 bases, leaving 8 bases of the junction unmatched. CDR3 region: CASRSGRARYEQYF. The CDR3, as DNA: TGTGCCAGCCGAAGCGGGAGGGCGAGGTACGAGCAGTACTTC.

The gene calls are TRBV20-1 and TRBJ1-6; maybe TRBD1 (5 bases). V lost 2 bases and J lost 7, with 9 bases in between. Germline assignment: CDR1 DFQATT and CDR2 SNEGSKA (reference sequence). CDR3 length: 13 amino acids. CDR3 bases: TGCAGTGCTAGAAAGGGGCGAAATTCACCCCTCCACTTT. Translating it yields CSARKGRNSPLHF.

CDR3 residues: CASSLKGQPNNEQFF. The CDR3, as DNA: TGTGCCAGCAGCTTGAAGGGGCAGCCCAACAATGAGCAGTTCTTC. The chain couples TRBV7-9 to TRBJ2-1; the D gene is possibly TRBD1 (5 bases). Germline V gene lookup returns CDR1 SEHNR and CDR2 FQNEAQ (reference sequence). The CDR3 runs 15 residues. V lost 3 bases and J lost 5, with 14 bases in between.

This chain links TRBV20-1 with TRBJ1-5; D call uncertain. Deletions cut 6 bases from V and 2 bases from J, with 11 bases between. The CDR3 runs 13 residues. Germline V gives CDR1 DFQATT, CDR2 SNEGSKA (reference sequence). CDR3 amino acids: CSAKRFGNQPQHF. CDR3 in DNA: TGCAGTGCGAAGCGGTTTGGCAATCAGCCCCAGCATTTT.

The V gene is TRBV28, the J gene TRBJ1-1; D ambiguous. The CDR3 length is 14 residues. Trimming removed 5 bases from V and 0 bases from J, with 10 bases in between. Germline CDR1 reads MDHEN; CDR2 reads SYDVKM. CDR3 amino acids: CASSPPPVNTEAFF. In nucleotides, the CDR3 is TGTGCCAGCAGTCCCCCCCCCGTGAACACTGAAGCTTTCTTT. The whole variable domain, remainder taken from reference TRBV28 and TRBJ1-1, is DVKVTQSSRYLVKRTGEKVFLECVQDMDHENMFWYRQDPGLGLRLIYFSYDVKMKEKGDIPEGYSVSREKKERFSLILESASTNQTSMYLCASSPPPVNTEAFFGQGTRLTVV.

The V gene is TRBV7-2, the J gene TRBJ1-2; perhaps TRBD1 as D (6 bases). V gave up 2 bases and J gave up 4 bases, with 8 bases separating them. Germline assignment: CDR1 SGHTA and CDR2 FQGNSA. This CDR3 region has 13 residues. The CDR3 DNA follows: TGTGCCAGCAGCTTATCGGGGGCCTATGGCTACACCTTC. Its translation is CASSLSGAYGYTF.

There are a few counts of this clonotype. The CDR3 protein is CASSYSPVVRGDNQPQHF. DNA of the CDR3: TGTGCCAGCAGTTACTCCCCTGTGGTCAGGGGAGATAATCAGCCCCAGCATTTT. The chain combines TRBV6-2 or TRBV6-3 with TRBJ1-5; D perhaps matches TRBD1 (6 bases). V dropped 0 bases and J dropped 4 bases, with 19 bases sitting between them. The CDR3 has 18 residues. CDR1 is MNHEY, CDR2 SVGEGT, per germline.